This T cell receptor (beta chain) was captured in a study of T cell responses to AZD1222 COVID-19 vaccine. Regarding the study as a whole: It was only 6 or 7 AZD1222 recipients who were seropositive at baseline. There were mostly white British donors and more females than males, and clonal diversity was possibly underestimated.

Repertoires were generated with immunoSEQ multiplex PCR, while TCRdb's copy carries only in-frame clones and drops some. The table has 77,000 or so clones, approximately 90% seen once. Germline values: CDR1 SGHRS, CDR2 YFSETQ. The ends lost 1 base at V and 5 bases at J; junction bases unmatched: 9. The CDR3 spans 15 residues. As for this clone: The antigen remains undetermined.

This chain links TRBV5-1 with TRBJ2-7; 7 bases map to TRBD2. This TCR was recovered from an adult in good health. The source material was peripheral blood, sampled on day 0 of AZD1222 vaccination. The CDR3 sequence: CASSLMTGGADEQYF. The CDR3 DNA is TGCGCCAGCAGCTTGATGACGGGGGGTGCTGACGAGCAGTACTTC.